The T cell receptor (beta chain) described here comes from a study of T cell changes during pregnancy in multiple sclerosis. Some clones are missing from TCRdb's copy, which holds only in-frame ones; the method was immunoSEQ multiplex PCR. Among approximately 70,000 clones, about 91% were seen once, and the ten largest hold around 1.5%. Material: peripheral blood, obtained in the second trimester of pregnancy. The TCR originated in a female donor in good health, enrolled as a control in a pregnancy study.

The CDR3 DNA is TGTGCCAGCAGCGGGGGACTAGCGGGATCCCACGAGCAGTACTTC. Amino acid sequence: CASSGGLAGSHEQYF. The chain has TRBV7-2 and TRBJ2-7; 13 nucleotides line up with TRBD2. The V segment lost 5 bases and the J segment 5 bases; nucleotides outside the gene matches: 6. Germline CDR1 and CDR2: SGHTA and FQGNSA. CDR3 length: 15 amino acids. Using reference TRBV7-2 and TRBJ2-7 for the parts outside the CDR3, the full variable domain is GAGVSQSPSNKVTEKGKDVELRCDPISGHTALYWYRQSLGQGLEFLIYFQGNSAPDKSGLPSDRFSAERTGGSVSTLTIQRTQQEDSAVYLCASSGGLAGSHEQYFGPGTRLTVT.